This passage covers 28 T cell receptor beta chains from one sample sequenced in a study of cytomegalovirus exposure and HLA in healthy donors. The data were produced by immunoSEQ multiplex PCR, yet TCRdb's version contains in-frame clones alone and is incomplete. The sample carries some 70,000 clones, around 85% recorded once. The sample consisted of PBMCs. The receptors were sampled from a man between 25 and 39 years old in good health and CMV-seronegative.

The chain has TRBV6-5 and TRBJ2-7, with D maybe TRBD1 (5 bases). CDR1 is MNHEY and CDR2 is SVGAGI in the germline V gene. The CDR3 is 13 amino acids. V was cut by 6 bases and J by 0 bases, with 9 bases left in between. CDR3: CASRDTRSYEQYV. The CDR3, as DNA: TGTGCCAGCAGGGACACACGCTCCTACGAGCAGTACGTC.

The rearrangement uses TRBV4-2 and TRBJ2-3, with D possibly being TRBD1 (5 bases). The CDR3 extends over 15 amino acids. CDR1 is LGHNA, CDR2 YNFKEQ, per germline. V was clipped by 1 base and J by 0 bases, with 8 bases between them. CDR3: CASSQGSGSTDTQYF. Here the CDR3 DNA reads TGTGCCAGCAGCCAAGGGTCAGGGAGCACAGATACGCAGTATTTT.

The genes are TRBV7-9 and TRBJ2-5; D is ambiguous. CDR3 length: 12 residues. V was trimmed by 5 bases and J by 7 bases, leaving 11 bases between them. CDR1 is SEHNR and CDR2 is FQNEAQ in the germline V gene (reference sequence). The CDR3 bases are TGTGCCAGCAGCCAACCCGGCGGGACCCAGTACTTC. Its translation is CASSQPGGTQYF.

CDR3 nucleotide sequence: TGCAGTGCTAGAGATCTGGATACGCAGTATTTT. It is translated as CSARDLDTQYF. The chain links TRBV20-1 to TRBJ2-3, with no clear D. This CDR3 has 11 amino acids. Trimming left V 0 bases short and J 6 bases short, with 4 bases between. Germline V lookup: CDR1 DFQATT, CDR2 SNEGSKA (reference sequence).

Written as DNA, the CDR3 is TGTGCCAGCAGTTATAGCGGAAGCACAGATACGCAGTATTTT. It translates to CASSYSGSTDTQYF. The rearrangement joins TRBV27 to TRBJ2-3, with D possibly being TRBD2 (6 bases). This CDR3 has 14 amino acids. The V gene lost 4 bases and the J gene lost 0 bases, with 8 bases spanning the gap. In germline, CDR1 is MNHEY, CDR2 SMNVEV (reference sequence).

The chain links TRBV5-6 to TRBJ2-3, with D maybe TRBD2 (7 bases). The germline gives CDR1 SGHDT, CDR2 YYEEEE. V was cut by 4 bases and J by 3 bases, with 12 bases left in between. The CDR3 consists of 14 residues. The CDR3 sequence is CASSTGRGTDTQYF. In DNA form, the CDR3 reads TGTGCCAGCAGCACGGGGAGGGGGACAGATACGCAGTATTTT.

The chain couples TRBV28 to TRBJ2-2, with a tentative D call TRBD2 (5 bases). CDR3 length: 15 residues. Trimming took 6 bases from V and 3 from J, leaving 14 bases between them. Germline lookup yields CDR1 MDHEN and CDR2 SYDVKM. CDR3 in amino acids: CASSMTPGDTGELFF. CDR3 nucleotide sequence: TGTGCCAGCAGCATGACCCCCGGGGACACCGGGGAGCTGTTTTTT.

The V call is TRBV11-2, the J call TRBJ2-3; 8 bases are a match to TRBD1. The CDR3 totals 15 residues. CDR1 is SGHAT, CDR2 FQNNGV, per germline. Here the CDR3 reads CASTSRGRHTDTQYF. For the CDR3, the DNA is TGTGCTAGTACGAGCAGGGGGCGTCACACAGATACGCAGTATTTT.

The gene calls are TRBV30 and TRBJ2-3, with 9 bases fitting TRBD2. CDR3 size: 15 residues. With 5 bases clipped from V and 1 base from J, the junction kept 7 bases outside the gene matches. Per germline, CDR1 GTSNPN and CDR2 SVGIG (reference sequence). The CDR3 nucleotides read TGTGCCTGGGGATTTAGCGGGGGTGGCACAGATACGCAGTATTTT. Encoded protein: CAWGFSGGGTDTQYF.

The chain couples TRBV9 to TRBJ2-3; TRBD2 matches 12 bases. Germline V gives CDR1 SGDLS, CDR2 YYNGEE. The CDR3 length is 16 residues. Trimming took 1 base from V and 5 from J; bases not matched to a gene: 5. The CDR3 sequence: CASSVMTSGGVDTQYF. The CDR3 coding sequence is TGTGCCAGCAGCGTAATGACTAGCGGGGGAGTAGATACGCAGTATTTT. Combining the CDR3 with reference TRBV9 and TRBJ2-3 gives the whole variable domain DSGVTQTPKHLITATGQRVTLRCSPRSGDLSVYWYQQSLDQGLQFLIQYYNGEERAKGNILERFSAQQFPDLHSELNLSSLELGDSALYFCASSVMTSGGVDTQYFGPGTRLTVL.

The V gene is TRBV30, the J gene TRBJ2-7, with D possibly being TRBD2 (6 bases). Germline CDR1 and CDR2: GTSNPN and SVGIG (reference sequence). The CDR3 extends over 13 amino acids. V lost 5 bases, J lost 3 bases, and 14 bases lay in between. In DNA form, the CDR3 reads TGTGCCTGGGGCCGGCGGGGTCTCTACGAGCAGTACTTC. Translated, it gives CAWGRRGLYEQYF.

The chain employs TRBV25-1 and TRBJ2-1; no clear D gene. The CDR3 sequence is 14 residues long. Trimming cost V 7 bases and J 6 bases, with 16 bases left between them. CDR1 MGHDK and CDR2 SYGVNS come from the germline V gene. The CDR3 DNA sequence: TGTGCCAGCACTTTGGAGATAACGGGCAATGAGCAGTTCTTC. The encoded protein is CASTLEITGNEQFF. Complete variable domain (other parts from reference TRBV25-1 and TRBJ2-1): EADIYQTPRYLVIGTGKKITLECSQTMGHDKMYWYQQDPGMELHLIHYSYGVNSTEKGDLSSESTVSRIRTEHFPLTLESARPSHTSQYLCASTLEITGNEQFFGPGTRLTVL.

The J gene is TRBJ2-1, the V gene TRBV9, with D possibly matching TRBD1 (6 bases). Germline CDR1 is SGDLS and CDR2 is YYNGEE. The CDR3 consists of 16 residues. Trimming took off 4 bases at V and 4 bases at J, with 18 bases between the two ends. CDR3 loop: CASSSAAPRGYNEQFF. The DNA for the CDR3 is TGTGCCAGCAGCTCCGCCGCGCCCAGGGGATACAATGAGCAGTTCTTC.

This chain joins TRBV30 and TRBJ1-2, with TRBD1 identical over 7 bases. V was clipped by 5 bases and J by 6 bases; unmatched bases: 9. Germline CDR1 and CDR2: GTSNPN and SVGIG (reference sequence). This CDR3 is built from 13 residues. CDR3 in amino acids: CAWGRGTGDGYTF. The CDR3 DNA reads TGTGCCTGGGGTCGAGGCACAGGGGATGGCTACACCTTC.

CDR3 in DNA: TGTGCCAGCTCACCTCTCAGCCAAGAGACCCAGTACTTC. This translates into CASSPLSQETQYF. The chain carries TRBV18 and TRBJ2-5, with D uncertain. This CDR3 comprises 13 residues. The germline gives CDR1 KGHSH, CDR2 LQKENI. The V and J ends lost 3 bases and 1 base respectively, with 6 bases between them.

V gene TRBV6-5 combines with J gene TRBJ1-1, with D perhaps matching TRBD1 (6 bases). Germline assignment: CDR1 MNHEY and CDR2 SVGAGI. The CDR3 length is 16 residues. The V and J ends lost 0 bases and 6 bases respectively, with 17 bases between them. The CDR3 protein is CASSYSNRAQVAEAFF. Here the CDR3 DNA reads TGTGCCAGCAGTTACTCGAACAGGGCCCAGGTCGCTGAAGCTTTCTTT.

The rearrangement joins TRBV11-1 to TRBJ1-3, with D possibly TRBD1 on 5 matching bases. The CDR3 has 14 residues. Per germline, CDR1 SGHAT and CDR2 FQDESV (reference sequence). V was cut by 5 bases and J by 2 bases, with 10 bases left in between. CDR3 amino acids: CASSGSGAGNTIYF. The DNA for the CDR3 is TGTGCCAGCAGCGGCTCGGGGGCTGGAAACACCATATATTTT.

The rearrangement joins TRBV29-1 to TRBJ2-3, with a tentative D call TRBD2 (5 bases). CDR3 length equals 15 residues. V shed 0 bases and J shed 4 bases, with 14 bases lying between them. Germline assignment: CDR1 SQVTM and CDR2 ANQGSEA. This chain's CDR3 is CSVEDPIKRADTQYF. Written as DNA, the CDR3 is TGCAGCGTTGAAGATCCGATTAAGAGGGCAGATACGCAGTATTTT.

V is TRBV19 and J is TRBJ2-3; D unresolved. Trimming stripped 5 bases from V and 2 bases from J, with 17 bases between. CDR1 is LNHDA and CDR2 is SQIVND in the germline V gene (reference sequence). The CDR3 consists of 16 residues. The DNA for the CDR3 is TGTGCCAGTAGTGTACGCTTATCAGGAAACACAGATACGCAGTATTTT. Protein sequence: CASSVRLSGNTDTQYF.

CDR3 sequence: CASSIRGLANTEAFF. The CDR3 DNA reads TGTGCCAGCAGTATCAGAGGGCTGGCGAACACTGAAGCTTTCTTT. V usage is TRBV6-1 and J usage is TRBJ1-1; D gene uncertain. Germline loops: CDR1 MNHNS, CDR2 SASEGT. With 5 bases removed from V and 1 base from J, the gap between germline ends came to 14 bases. The CDR3 is 15 amino acids.

The chain is built from TRBV25-1 and TRBJ2-3; no definite D call. CDR1 is MGHDK, CDR2 SYGVNS, per germline. The CDR3 runs 15 residues. Trimming pared 3 bases from V and 4 bases from J, leaving 14 bases between. The CDR3 reads CASSDLADLSDTQYF. For the CDR3, the DNA is TGTGCCAGCAGTGACTTGGCGGATTTGTCAGATACGCAGTATTTT.

V is TRBV9 and J is TRBJ2-5; 9 positions agree with TRBD1. The CDR3 length is 16 residues. CDR1 and CDR2 from the germline V gene are SGDLS and YYNGEE. The J segment lost 4 bases and the V segment lost 2 bases, leaving 9 bases of the junction unmatched. The CDR3 DNA reads TGTGCCAGCAGCGTTGGGACAGGGCGTTTTGTAGAGACCCAGTACTTC. Translated: CASSVGTGRFVETQYF.

This clone was counted a few times. V gene TRBV2 combines with J gene TRBJ2-7, with D maybe TRBD1 (5 bases). Germline CDR1 reads SNHLY; CDR2 reads FYNNEI. Trimming took off 1 base at V and 0 bases at J, with 7 bases between the two ends. The CDR3 spans 14 residues. The CDR3 reads CASSEGTPSYEQYF. The CDR3 DNA is TGTGCCAGCAGTGAAGGGACACCCTCCTACGAGCAGTACTTC.

This clone was found a few times. The chain carries TRBV7-8 and TRBJ1-2; D unresolved. CDR3 length equals 13 residues. Germline CDR1 SGHVS, CDR2 FQNEAQ. V gave up 2 bases and J gave up 5 bases, with 9 bases separating them. The CDR3 bases are TGTGCCAGCAGCTTATCCCGAGGATATGGCTACACCTTC. It translates to CASSLSRGYGYTF.

There are a few counts of this clone. The CDR3, as DNA: TGTGCCAGCAGCTTGTACAGCTCCTTCACTGAAGCTTTCTTT. Amino acids: CASSLYSSFTEAFF. The chain has TRBV5-6 and TRBJ1-1, with unresolved D. V gave up 1 base and J gave up 4 bases, with 11 bases separating them. CDR1 SGHDT and CDR2 YYEEEE come from the germline V gene. The CDR3 spans 14 residues.

This clone has more than one count but fewer than ten. The rearrangement uses TRBV5-4 and TRBJ2-7, with TRBD1 as a possible D gene (5 bases). The CDR3 spans 14 residues. Trimming took off 4 bases at V and 2 bases at J, with 13 bases between the two ends. Germline CDR1 SGHNT, CDR2 YYREEE (reference sequence). The CDR3 loop reads CASSPLDNPYEQYF. The DNA for the CDR3 is TGTGCCAGCAGCCCCCTGGACAATCCCTACGAGCAGTACTTC.

The CDR3 spells CASSLGYMGNTIYF. CDR3 in DNA: TGTGCCAGCAGCTTAGGGTACATGGGAAACACCATATATTTT. The chain combines TRBV7-9 with TRBJ1-3; unclear D gene. The CDR3 length is 14 residues. V lost 1 base and J lost 4, with 8 bases in between. Germline-derived CDR1 and CDR2 are SEHNR and FQNEAQ (reference sequence).

V is TRBV7-2 and J is TRBJ2-5; TRBD2 matches 11 bases. This CDR3 comprises 14 residues. Trimming removed 2 bases from V and 4 bases from J; junction bases left unmatched: 0. CDR1 SGHTA and CDR2 FQGNSA come from the germline V gene. The CDR3 protein is CASSLLAGGETQYF. The CDR3 bases are TGTGCCAGCAGCTTACTAGCGGGAGGAGAGACCCAGTACTTC.